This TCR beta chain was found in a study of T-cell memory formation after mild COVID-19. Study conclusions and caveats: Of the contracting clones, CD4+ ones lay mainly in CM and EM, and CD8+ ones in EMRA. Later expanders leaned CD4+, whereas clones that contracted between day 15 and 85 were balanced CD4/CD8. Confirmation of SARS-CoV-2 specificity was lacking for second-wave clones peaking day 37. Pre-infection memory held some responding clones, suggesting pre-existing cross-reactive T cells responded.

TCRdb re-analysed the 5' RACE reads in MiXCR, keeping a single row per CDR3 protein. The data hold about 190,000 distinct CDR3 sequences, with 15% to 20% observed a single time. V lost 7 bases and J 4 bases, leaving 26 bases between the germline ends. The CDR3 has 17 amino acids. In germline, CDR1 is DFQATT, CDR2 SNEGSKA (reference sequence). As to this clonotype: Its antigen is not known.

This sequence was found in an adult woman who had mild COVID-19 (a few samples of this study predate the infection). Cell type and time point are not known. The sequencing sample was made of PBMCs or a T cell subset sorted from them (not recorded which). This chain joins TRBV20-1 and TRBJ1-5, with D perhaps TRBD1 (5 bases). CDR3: CSGADTTVLGSNQPQHF. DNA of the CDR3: TGCAGTGGCGCGGACACAACCGTCCTGGGATCGAATCAGCCCCAGCATTTT.